This T cell receptor (beta chain) stems from a study of blood T cell repertoires in COVID-19. About the study: COVID-19 samples collected from the United States, Italy and Spain covered acute and convalescent phases.

The repertoire was sequenced with immunoSEQ multiplex PCR; TCRdb's copy has only in-frame clones and lacks some. The table has 45,000 to 55,000 clones, roughly nine tenths seen once. The V segment lost 7 bases and the J segment 5 bases; nucleotides outside the gene matches: 6. Germline V gene data show CDR1 as SGHAT and CDR2 as FQNNGV. The CDR3 spans 13 residues. The chain carries TRBV11-2 and TRBJ1-1; 8 bases line up with TRBD1. The clonotype comes from a woman aged 40-49 years with active COVID-19. The specimen sequenced was peripheral blood. As DNA, the CDR3 is TGTGCCAGCACCTCCGACAGGGGTACTGAAGCTTTCTTT. It codes for CASTSDRGTEAFF.